These 18 T cell receptor beta chains share one sample of origin, sequenced in a study of STAT5B mutations in CD4+ large granular lymphocyte leukemia. The repertoire was sequenced with immunoSEQ multiplex PCR; TCRdb's copy has only in-frame clones and lacks some. The table has tens of thousands of clones, 85% seen once; the top ten hold less than 1.5%. Sequenced: CD4+ T cells from blood buffy coats. These receptors were obtained from a human donor in good health.

This chain links TRBV6-5 with TRBJ2-7, with D possibly called TRBD1 or TRBD2 (5 bases each). V dropped 8 bases and J dropped 8 bases, with 25 bases sitting between them. Germline V gene data show CDR1 as MNHEY and CDR2 as SVGAGI. The CDR3 sequence is 15 residues long. This chain's CDR3 is CASGGDQVGRGQQYF. The CDR3 coding sequence is TGTGCCAGCGGGGGTGATCAGGTCGGACGAGGGCAGCAGTACTTC.

This chain joins TRBV5-8 and TRBJ2-5, with D possibly TRBD1 on 5 matching bases. This CDR3 has 16 amino acids. V lost 4 bases to trimming and J lost 2 bases, with 18 bases between them. Germline V gene lookup returns CDR1 SGHTS and CDR2 YDEGEE. The CDR3 loop is CASSPGVTVSQETQYF. CDR3 in DNA: TGTGCCAGCAGCCCGGGTGTGACAGTTTCGCAAGAGACCCAGTACTTC.

This chain uses TRBV5-1 with TRBJ1-2; TRBD1 matches at 9 bases. This CDR3 spans 16 amino acids. After removal of 6 bases from V and 4 bases from J, the junction contained 13 bases not matched to a gene. The germline V gene encodes CDR1 SGHRS and CDR2 YFSETQ. Here the CDR3 DNA reads TGCGCCAGCACCCACTGGACAGGGGAGCCGGTCTATGGCTACACCTTC. It codes for CASTHWTGEPVYGYTF. The variable domain in full, completed from reference TRBV5-1 and TRBJ1-2, reads KAGVTQTPRYLIKTRGQQVTLSCSPISGHRSVSWYQQTPGQGLQFLFEYFSETQRNKGNFPGRFSGRQFSNSRSEMNVSTLELGDSALYLCASTHWTGEPVYGYTFGSGTRLTVV.

This sequence joins TRBV5-1 and TRBJ2-2; D unresolved. With 0 bases removed from V and 1 base from J, the gap between germline ends came to 7 bases. In germline, CDR1 is SGHRS, CDR2 YFSETQ. The CDR3 has 15 amino acids. The CDR3 bases are TGCGCCAGCAGCTTGGGGCAGGTGAACACCGGGGAGCTGTTTTTT. Its protein product is CASSLGQVNTGELFF.

V is TRBV2 and J is TRBJ2-1; a weak D match, TRBD2 (7 bases). The V end lost 2 bases, the J end lost 9 bases, and 17 bases lay between the germline ends. The CDR3 covers 15 residues. Germline CDR1 and CDR2: SNHLY and FYNNEI. CDR3 loop: CASSEWEGGAGEQFF. CDR3 bases: TGTGCCAGCAGTGAATGGGAAGGGGGGGCAGGTGAGCAGTTCTTC.

The chain carries TRBV30 and TRBJ1-1; 7 bases are shared with TRBD1. Germline V gene data show CDR1 as GTSNPN and CDR2 as SVGIG (reference sequence). The CDR3 consists of 16 residues. V dropped 3 bases and J dropped 2; count of bases not matched to a gene: 12. CDR3 protein: CAWRPAGGDRNTEAFF. The CDR3 DNA reads TGTGCCTGGAGACCTGCAGGAGGGGACAGAAACACTGAAGCTTTCTTT.

The chain is built from TRBV11-2 and TRBJ2-1; the D is unclear. The CDR3 contains 12 residues. Germline CDR1 is SGHAT and CDR2 is FQNNGV. V lost 5 bases, J lost 10 bases, and 12 bases lay in between. The CDR3 DNA sequence: TGTGCCAGCAGCCCCGAGTTGTCCGAGCAGTTCTTC. Encoded protein: CASSPELSEQFF.

The chain employs TRBV27 and TRBJ2-2; D is perhaps TRBD1 or TRBD2 (6 bases each). CDR1 MNHEY and CDR2 SMNVEV come from the germline V gene (reference sequence). CDR3 length: 14 residues. V shed 6 bases and J shed 6 bases, with 14 bases lying between them. CDR3 residues: CASRSDRGAGELFF. In DNA, the CDR3 is TGTGCCAGCAGATCCGATAGGGGGGCCGGGGAGCTGTTTTTT.

The chain is built from TRBV10-3 and TRBJ2-7; 10 nucleotides line up with TRBD2. The germline V gene encodes CDR1 ENHRY and CDR2 SYGVKD. This CDR3 region has 15 residues. Losses at the gene ends were 6 bases for V and 6 bases for J; bases not matched to a gene: 11. This chain's CDR3 is CAIRPTSGRVPEQYF. Here the CDR3 DNA reads TGTGCCATCAGGCCTACGAGCGGGAGGGTCCCCGAGCAGTACTTC.

The chain is built from TRBV19 and TRBJ1-1; 7 nucleotides line up with TRBD1. The CDR3 is 15 amino acids. Germline loops: CDR1 LNHDA, CDR2 SQIVND (reference sequence). Trimming took 1 base from V and 4 from J; bases not matched to a gene: 6. CDR3 sequence reads: CASSIGGAGGTEAFF. CDR3 sequence (DNA): TGTGCCAGTAGTATAGGGGGAGCAGGGGGCACTGAAGCTTTCTTT.

The chain links TRBV10-3 to TRBJ2-7, with D tentatively TRBD1 or TRBD2 (6 bases each). The CDR3 sequence is 16 residues long. V lost 4 bases and J 2 bases, leaving 18 bases between the germline ends. Per germline, CDR1 ENHRY and CDR2 SYGVKD. This CDR3 reads CAISGGRAGGPYEQYF. The CDR3 nucleotides are TGTGCCATCAGTGGGGGGCGAGCGGGCGGCCCCTACGAGCAGTACTTC.

The chain carries TRBV27 and TRBJ2-1; 13 nucleotides match TRBD2. V was clipped by 8 bases and J by 4 bases; unmatched bases: 8. The CDR3 runs 16 residues. Germline V gene sequence: CDR1 MNHEY, CDR2 SMNVEV (reference sequence). The CDR3 bases are TGTGCCAGCCGAGGACTAGCGGGAGAGGGTTACAATGAGCAGTTCTTC. Translating gives CASRGLAGEGYNEQFF.

The DNA for the CDR3 is TGTGCCAGCAGTGGGACAGGGGGCGTCGACATGGACGGAGGCTACACCTTC. Translated: CASSGTGGVDMDGGYTF. The genes are TRBV2 and TRBJ1-2, with 11 bases that match TRBD1. The trim removed 4 bases at V and 8 bases at J, leaving 15 bases unmatched. This CDR3 is built from 17 residues. The germline gives CDR1 SNHLY, CDR2 FYNNEI.

The rearrangement joins TRBV7-2 to TRBJ2-5, with D possibly matching TRBD2 (5 bases). The germline gives CDR1 SGHTA, CDR2 FQGNSA. V was cut by 5 bases and J by 1 base, with 14 bases left in between. CDR3 length: 15 amino acids. CDR3 sequence: CASSQGGEGQETQYF. The CDR3, as DNA: TGTGCCAGCAGCCAAGGAGGTGAGGGCCAAGAGACCCAGTACTTC. The variable domain in full, with the rest retrieved from reference TRBV7-2 and TRBJ2-5, is GAGVSQSPSNKVTEKGKDVELRCDPISGHTALYWYRQSLGQGLEFLIYFQGNSAPDKSGLPSDRFSAERTGGSVSTLTIQRTQQEDSAVYLCASSQGGEGQETQYFGPGTRLLVL.

The chain carries TRBV5-1 and TRBJ2-3; D possibly uses TRBD1 or TRBD2 (5 bases each). V was trimmed by 6 bases and J by 7 bases, leaving 9 bases between them. The CDR3 is 11 amino acids. The germline gives CDR1 SGHRS, CDR2 YFSETQ. The CDR3 is CASTWGNTQYF. CDR3 sequence (DNA): TGCGCCAGCACTTGGGGGAATACGCAGTATTTT.

This chain links TRBV7-9 with TRBJ2-5, with a possible D match to TRBD2 (6 bases). The CDR3 has 15 amino acids. Germline V gene sequence: CDR1 SEHNR, CDR2 FQNEAQ (reference sequence). V was pared by 5 bases and J by 4 bases, with 17 bases between. The CDR3 DNA reads TGTGCCAGCAGCCTCCAAGCCGGGGGTGGAGAGACCCAGTACTTC. Its translation: CASSLQAGGGETQYF.

This clone was detected only a few times. V and J are TRBV11-2 and TRBJ1-1, with 7 bases that match TRBD1. Germline assignment: CDR1 SGHAT and CDR2 FQNNGV. This CDR3 has 13 residues. Trimming removed 6 bases from V and 3 bases from J; junction bases left unmatched: 4. CDR3 loop: CASRSDRDTEAFF. The CDR3 bases are TGTGCCAGCAGATCCGACAGGGACACTGAAGCTTTCTTT.

This clone has a handful of counts. The chain links TRBV6-5 to TRBJ2-7, with a possible D match to TRBD1 (5 bases). The germline V gene encodes CDR1 MNHEY and CDR2 SVGAGI. The V end lost 5 bases, the J end lost 6 bases, and 11 bases lay between the germline ends. The CDR3 loop spans 12 amino acids. CDR3: CASSIRAGEQYF. CDR3 coding DNA: TGTGCCAGCAGTATCAGGGCTGGCGAGCAGTACTTC.